What follows are 28 T cell receptor beta chains derived from one specimen sequenced in a study of graft-versus-host responses after intestinal transplantation. For these receptors, no antigen is known. Sequencing was performed with immunoSEQ multiplex PCR; in TCRdb, only in-frame clones are kept and a portion is missing. The sample comprises roughly 100,000 clones, roughly 84% of which are singletons, and more than 0.8% rests with the top ten. Sequencing was performed on unstimulated CD4+ T cells sorted from spleen or lymph node cells, taken before intestinal transplant. The receptors here all came from a human donor who received an intestinal transplant.

This chain uses TRBV5-1 with TRBJ2-5, with TRBD2 matching over 8 bases. CDR3 length: 16 residues. The V gene's germline CDR1 is SGHRS and CDR2 YFSETQ. Unmatched junction bases numbered 4, after V lost 0 bases and J lost 0 bases. For the CDR3, the DNA is TGCGCCAGCAGCTTGGGAACTAGCGGTTACCAAGAGACCCAGTACTTC. It is translated as CASSLGTSGYQETQYF.

The genes are TRBV6-1 and TRBJ2-4; D call uncertain. Germline assignment: CDR1 MNHNS and CDR2 SASEGT. The CDR3 length is 17 residues. Trimming took 4 bases from V and 0 from J, leaving 16 bases between them. CDR3: CASSASTAGLAKNIQYF. The CDR3 nucleotides are TGTGCCAGCAGTGCCTCGACGGCCGGGCTAGCCAAAAACATTCAGTACTTC.

This chain uses TRBV6-5 with TRBJ2-3; D call uncertain. V lost 7 bases and J 1 base, leaving 12 bases between the germline ends. Germline assignment: CDR1 MNHEY and CDR2 SVGAGI. This CDR3 region has 14 residues. The CDR3: CASTRDSRTDTQYF. CDR3 DNA sequence: TGTGCCAGCACGAGAGACTCTCGCACAGATACGCAGTATTTT.

V and J are TRBV6-5 and TRBJ1-1; TRBD1 matches 9 bases. J was trimmed by 3 bases and V by 5 bases; bases with no gene match: 7. CDR3 length equals 15 residues. CDR1 and CDR2 (germline): MNHEY, SVGAGI. The CDR3 coding sequence is TGTGCCAGCAGTACACGGACAGGGGTGGACACTGAAGCTTTCTTT. Protein product: CASSTRTGVDTEAFF.

The chain employs TRBV30 and TRBJ1-2; D is undetermined. The length of the CDR3 is 12 residues. V lost 1 base, J lost 6 bases, and 9 bases lay in between. Germline loops: CDR1 GTSNPN, CDR2 SVGIG (reference sequence). DNA of the CDR3: TGTGCCTGGAGTGGACCGGGTGATGGCTACACCTTC. It specifies CAWSGPGDGYTF.

This rearrangement joins TRBV10-1 to TRBJ2-4; tentatively, D is TRBD2 (7 bases). The ends were cut back, 5 bases at V and 9 bases at J, with 14 bases in the middle. This CDR3 region has 13 residues. CDR1 and CDR2 from the germline V gene are WNHNN and SYGVQD (reference sequence). CDR3: CASSSNREGIQYF. The DNA for the CDR3 is TGCGCCAGCAGTTCGAACAGGGAGGGCATTCAGTACTTC.

The chain has TRBV30 and TRBJ2-5, with a weak D call TRBD2 (6 bases). Between the trimmed V and J ends, which lost 0 bases and 4 bases, there was a span of 6 bases. This CDR3 region has 12 residues. CDR1 and CDR2 (germline): GTSNPN, SVGIG (reference sequence). The CDR3: CAWSVAGETQYF. Written as DNA, the CDR3 is TGTGCCTGGAGTGTAGCGGGAGAGACCCAGTACTTC.

This chain connects TRBV30 to TRBJ2-2; D possibly corresponds to TRBD2 (5 bases). Trimming took off 2 bases at V and 4 bases at J, with 20 bases between the two ends. This CDR3 is built from 17 residues. The germline V gene has CDR1 GTSNPN and CDR2 SVGIG (reference sequence). The CDR3 bases are TGTGCCTGGAGTACGAGTCGGGTACCGCGGGTCACCGGGGAGCTGTTTTTT. This translates into CAWSTSRVPRVTGELFF.

The chain carries TRBV14 and TRBJ2-1, with 7 bases aligning to TRBD2. The J segment lost 0 bases and the V segment lost 4 bases, leaving 3 bases of the junction unmatched. Germline V gene lookup returns CDR1 SGHDN and CDR2 FVKESK. The length of the CDR3 is 15 residues. CDR3 sequence: CASSRLADSYNEQFF. CDR3 nucleotide sequence: TGTGCCAGCAGCCGTCTAGCGGACTCCTACAATGAGCAGTTCTTC.

This chain uses TRBV27 with TRBJ1-6; possibly TRBD1 for D (6 bases). This CDR3 contains 13 residues. CDR1 is MNHEY, CDR2 SMNVEV, per germline (reference sequence). With 4 bases removed from V and 8 bases from J, the gap between germline ends came to 9 bases. Here the CDR3 reads CASSWDTYSPLHF. The CDR3 coding sequence is TGTGCCAGCAGTTGGGACACCTATTCACCCCTCCACTTT.

The chain links TRBV28 to TRBJ2-1; D assignment may be TRBD1 or TRBD2 (5 bases each). V lost 11 bases to trimming and J lost 3 bases, with 14 bases between them. The CDR3 contains 13 residues. Germline V CDR1 and CDR2: MDHEN, SYDVKM. The CDR3 is CAAWDGYYNEQFF. The CDR3, as DNA: TGTGCCGCCTGGGACGGATACTACAATGAGCAGTTCTTC.

V usage is TRBV5-1 and J usage is TRBJ2-1, with D perhaps TRBD1 or TRBD2 (6 bases each). This CDR3 region has 15 residues. Germline CDR1 SGHRS, CDR2 YFSETQ. The V end lost 6 bases, the J end lost 7 bases, and 20 bases lay between the germline ends. The CDR3 DNA reads TGCGCCAGCACCAGGTGGGGGGCTTTGGAGAATGAGCAGTTCTTC. This codes for CASTRWGALENEQFF.

This clone appeared a single time. The genes are TRBV30 and TRBJ2-7; no definite D call. CDR1 is GTSNPN, CDR2 SVGIG, per germline (reference sequence). Between the trimmed V and J ends, which lost 1 base and 10 bases, there was a span of 14 bases. The CDR3 is 12 residues long. CDR3: CAWSGSRNAQYF. The CDR3 nucleotides read TGTGCCTGGAGTGGCTCCCGAAACGCCCAGTACTTC.

This clone was seen more than once but under ten times. The chain carries TRBV25-1 and TRBJ2-4; 7 nucleotides align to TRBD2. From germline, CDR1 is MGHDK and CDR2 SYGVNS. This CDR3 contains 16 residues. The trim removed 2 bases at V and 1 base at J, leaving 5 bases unmatched. CDR3 sequence: CASSETGEGAKNIQYF. In nucleotides, the CDR3 is TGTGCCAGCAGTGAAACCGGGGAGGGGGCCAAAAACATTCAGTACTTC.

This chain's CDR3 is CAWSTSTDTQYF. CDR3 DNA: TGTGCCTGGAGTACTAGCACAGATACGCAGTATTTT. This chain uses TRBV30 with TRBJ2-3; no firm D call. V was clipped by 2 bases and J by 0 bases, with 3 bases between them. This CDR3 region has 12 residues. Germline-derived CDR1 and CDR2 are GTSNPN and SVGIG (reference sequence).

The chain uses TRBV7-9 and TRBJ1-5; possible D gene TRBD1, 5 bases. Germline loops: CDR1 SEHNR, CDR2 FQNEAQ (reference sequence). The CDR3 totals 18 residues. Trimming cost V 4 bases and J 5 bases, with 24 bases left between them. CDR3 residues: CASSWIASGGPPDQPQHF. CDR3 nucleotides: TGTGCCAGCAGCTGGATTGCATCGGGGGGACCGCCTGATCAGCCCCAGCATTTT. Complete variable domain (other parts from reference TRBV7-9 and TRBJ1-5): DTGVSQNPRHKITKRGQNVTFRCDPISEHNRLYWYRQTLGQGPEFLTYFQNEAQLEKSRLLSDRFSAERPKGSFSTLEIQRTEQGDSAMYLCASSWIASGGPPDQPQHFGDGTRLSIL.

The J gene is TRBJ1-5, the V gene TRBV27, with 7 bases matching TRBD1. The J segment lost 2 bases and the V segment lost 2 bases, leaving 12 bases of the junction unmatched. Germline loops: CDR1 MNHEY, CDR2 SMNVEV (reference sequence). CDR3 length equals 18 residues. The CDR3 bases are TGTGCCAGCAGTTTAAGGAGGGGGCCTCCTTTTGGCAATCAGCCCCAGCATTTT. It codes for CASSLRRGPPFGNQPQHF.

The rearrangement joins TRBV15 to TRBJ2-1, with 7 bases matching TRBD2. The CDR3 has 13 residues. The V gene's germline CDR1 is LNHNV and CDR2 YYDKDF (reference sequence). With V trimmed by 4 bases and J by 9 bases, 6 bases remained unmatched. The CDR3 here is CATSKGGSGEQFF. The CDR3, as DNA: TGTGCCACCAGCAAGGGAGGGAGTGGTGAGCAGTTCTTC.

V and J are TRBV5-1 and TRBJ1-2; 12 nucleotides match TRBD1. Looked up from germline, CDR1 is SGHRS and CDR2 is YFSETQ. The CDR3 has 19 residues. J gave up 4 bases and V 5 bases, and 18 bases lay outside the gene matches. CDR3 sequence reads: CASSEMFGTGGSTPYGYTF. DNA for the CDR3: TGCGCCAGCAGTGAAATGTTTGGGACAGGGGGCTCCACCCCCTATGGCTACACCTTC.

The V and J genes are TRBV2 and TRBJ1-6, with D uncertain. CDR1 is SNHLY, CDR2 FYNNEI, per germline. V was shortened by 4 bases and J by 9 bases, with 19 bases between the two germline ends. The CDR3 sequence is 16 residues long. The CDR3 protein is CASSGRGISRSSPLHF. CDR3 in DNA: TGTGCCAGCAGTGGGCGGGGAATTTCGCGTAGTTCACCCCTCCACTTT.

CDR3 bases: TGTGCCAGCAGCTTGGCCGCGACCGAGCAAGAGACCCAGTACTTC. It translates to CASSLAATEQETQYF. This chain links TRBV5-4 with TRBJ2-5; D not certain. Germline values: CDR1 SGHNT, CDR2 YYREEE (reference sequence). The CDR3 contains 15 residues. V gave up 0 bases and J gave up 2 bases, with 11 bases separating them. Full variable domain (outside the CDR3, taken from reference TRBV5-4 and TRBJ2-5): ETGVTQSPTHLIKTRGQQVTLRCSSQSGHNTVSWYQQALGQGPQFIFQYYREEENGRGNFPPRFSGLQFPNYSSELNVNALELDDSALYLCASSLAATEQETQYFGPGTRLLVL.

This sequence joins TRBV10-3 and TRBJ2-5; no clear D. Trimming took off 10 bases at V and 5 bases at J, with 17 bases between the two ends. This CDR3 spans 13 amino acids. From germline, CDR1 is ENHRY and CDR2 SYGVKD. CDR3 sequence (DNA): TGTGCCACCCGCGCAACCCTCTGGGAGACCCAGTACTTC. Amino acids: CATRATLWETQYF.

The chain combines TRBV7-9 with TRBJ1-2; D unclear. The germline CDR1 and CDR2 sequences are SEHNR and FQNEAQ (reference sequence). The CDR3 loop spans 14 amino acids. The V and J ends lost 3 bases and 6 bases respectively, with 14 bases between them. For the CDR3, the DNA is TGTGCCAGCAGCTTCAGCTCGGTTGGGGATGGCTACACCTTC. As protein: CASSFSSVGDGYTF.

The V gene is TRBV4-2, the J gene TRBJ2-3; 9 nucleotides line up with TRBD2. The CDR3 loop spans 19 amino acids. CDR1 and CDR2 from the germline V gene are LGHNA and YNFKEQ. V gave up 4 bases and J gave up 4 bases; unmatched junction bases: 18. CDR3 coding DNA: TGTGCCAGCAGCCGAAGGCGGGGGGGCTCCGATTCGTATTCAGATACGCAGTATTTT. Translated: CASSRRRGGSDSYSDTQYF.

As DNA, the CDR3 is TGTGCCAGCAGCCAAGATCGTGTGAAGCGAGACACCGGGGAGCTGTTTTTT. Amino acid sequence: CASSQDRVKRDTGELFF. This chain connects TRBV4-2 to TRBJ2-2; D gene uncertain. The CDR3 has 17 residues. V was shortened by 0 bases and J by 3 bases, with 14 bases between the two germline ends. The germline V gene encodes CDR1 LGHNA and CDR2 YNFKEQ.

The J gene is TRBJ1-1, the V gene TRBV12-5; weak D call: TRBD1 (6 bases). Germline values: CDR1 LGHNT, CDR2 FRNRAP. The CDR3 totals 13 residues. V was pared by 5 bases and J by 3 bases, with 10 bases between. The CDR3 loop reads CASGTGFDTEAFF. CDR3 DNA: TGTGCTAGTGGTACAGGGTTCGACACTGAAGCTTTCTTT.

The chain couples TRBV19 to TRBJ2-1; 7 bases match TRBD2. V shed 1 base, J shed 8 bases, and the junction held 5 bases outside the gene matches. Germline CDR1 reads LNHDA; CDR2 reads SQIVND (reference sequence). The CDR3 runs 14 residues. The CDR3 protein is CASSIAGGVYEQFF. CDR3 sequence (DNA): TGTGCCAGTAGTATAGCGGGAGGAGTGTATGAGCAGTTCTTC.

There are a few counts of this clone. The chain couples TRBV7-9 to TRBJ2-3; D is ambiguous. V lost 5 bases to trimming and J lost 2 bases, with 14 bases between them. Looked up from germline, CDR1 is SEHNR and CDR2 is FQNEAQ (reference sequence). CDR3 length: 15 amino acids. The CDR3 region has the DNA TGTGCCAGCAGCATAAGGGTGGGAAACACAGATACGCAGTATTTT. Its protein is CASSIRVGNTDTQYF.